This TCR beta chain comes out of a study of T cells in Graves' hyperthyroidism and ophthalmopathy. Worth noting for this clonotype: Germline and junction disagree at one end, which may indicate a read error.

In making diagnoses, clinical symptoms, serum thyroxine and TRAb, thyroid ultrasound and orbital computed tomography were all used. RNA transcripts yielded amplified TCR beta CDR3 regions. HTBI primers were the set used in a first-round RT-PCR of the TCR CDR3. From the multiplex PCR reads, TCRdb called clonotypes with MiXCR, one entry per CDR3 protein. The sample has around 580,000 distinct CDR3 sequences, roughly 46% seen once; the top ten hold 7.5% to 8.5%. This receptor was taken from a woman aged 18-29 years with Graves' hyperthyroidism. Material: peripheral blood or thyroid tissue (not recorded which).

The CDR3 region is CGSSNGQGSYEHF. For the CDR3, the DNA is TGTGGCAGCAGCAATGGACAGGGAAGCTACGAGCATTTT. The rearrangement uses TRBV6-1 and TRBJ1-5, with 8 bases that match TRBD1. The CDR3 extends over 13 amino acids. The germline CDR1 and CDR2 sequences are MNHNS and SASEGT.